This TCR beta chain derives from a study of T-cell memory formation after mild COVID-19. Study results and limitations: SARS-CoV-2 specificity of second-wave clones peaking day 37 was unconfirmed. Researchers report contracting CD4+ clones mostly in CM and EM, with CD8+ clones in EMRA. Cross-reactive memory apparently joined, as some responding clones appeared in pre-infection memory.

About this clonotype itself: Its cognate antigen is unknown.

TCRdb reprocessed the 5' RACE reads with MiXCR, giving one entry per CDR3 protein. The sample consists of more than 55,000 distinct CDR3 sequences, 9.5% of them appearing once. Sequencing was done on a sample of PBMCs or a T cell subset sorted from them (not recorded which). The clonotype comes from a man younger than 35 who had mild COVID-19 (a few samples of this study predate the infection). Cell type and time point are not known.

CDR3: CASSRDRAEETQYF. CDR3 sequence (DNA): TGTGCCAGCTCACGGGACAGGGCGGAAGAGACCCAGTACTTC. The chain links TRBV18 to TRBJ2-5, with 9 bases matching TRBD1. The CDR3 spans 14 residues. CDR1 KGHSH and CDR2 LQKENI come from the germline V gene. J was trimmed by 3 bases and V by 4 bases; bases with no gene match: 3.